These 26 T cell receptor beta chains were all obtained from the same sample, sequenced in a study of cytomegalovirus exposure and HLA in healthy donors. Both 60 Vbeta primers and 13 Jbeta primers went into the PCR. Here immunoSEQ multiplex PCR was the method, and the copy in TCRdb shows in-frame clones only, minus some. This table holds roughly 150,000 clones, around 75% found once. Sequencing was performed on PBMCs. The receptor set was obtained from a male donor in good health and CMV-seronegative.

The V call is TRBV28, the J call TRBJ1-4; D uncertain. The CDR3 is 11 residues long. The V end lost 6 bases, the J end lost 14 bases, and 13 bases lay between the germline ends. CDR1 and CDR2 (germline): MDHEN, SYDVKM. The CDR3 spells CASSNRGPLFF. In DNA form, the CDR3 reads TGTGCCAGCAGCAACCGCGGCCCGCTGTTTTTT.

CDR3 DNA sequence: TGTGCTTCCCGGGTAGCTGGGGCCAACGTCCTGACTTTC. As protein: CASRVAGANVLTF. V gene TRBV30 combines with J gene TRBJ2-6; D remains ambiguous. CDR3 length equals 13 residues. CDR1 and CDR2 from the germline V gene are GTSNPN and SVGIG (reference sequence).

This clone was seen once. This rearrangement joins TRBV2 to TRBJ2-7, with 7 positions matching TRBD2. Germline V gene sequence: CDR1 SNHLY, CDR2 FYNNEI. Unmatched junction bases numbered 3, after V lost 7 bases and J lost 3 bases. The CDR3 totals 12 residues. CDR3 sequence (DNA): TGTGCCAGCAATGGGGGGGGCTACGAGCAGTACTTC. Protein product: CASNGGGYEQYF.

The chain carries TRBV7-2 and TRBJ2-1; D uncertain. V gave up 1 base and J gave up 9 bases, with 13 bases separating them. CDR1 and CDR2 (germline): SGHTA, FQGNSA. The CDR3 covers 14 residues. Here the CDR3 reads CASSLGPHAAEQFF. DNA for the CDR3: TGTGCCAGCAGCTTAGGGCCCCATGCTGCTGAGCAGTTCTTC.

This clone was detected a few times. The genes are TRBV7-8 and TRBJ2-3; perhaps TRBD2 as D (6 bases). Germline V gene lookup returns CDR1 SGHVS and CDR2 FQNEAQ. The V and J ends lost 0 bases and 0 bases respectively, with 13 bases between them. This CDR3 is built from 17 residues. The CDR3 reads CASSLAVGGDSTDTQYF. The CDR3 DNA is TGTGCCAGCAGCTTAGCCGTGGGGGGAGATAGCACAGATACGCAGTATTTT.

CDR3 residues: CASSLVRGLGTEAFF. The CDR3 coding sequence is TGTGCCAGCAGTTTAGTGAGGGGGTTGGGCACTGAAGCTTTCTTT. The rearrangement joins TRBV28 to TRBJ1-1; tentative D call: TRBD1 (6 bases). The CDR3 loop spans 15 amino acids. Trimming shortened V by 2 bases and J by 4 bases, and 14 bases separated the two germline ends. Germline V gene data show CDR1 as MDHEN and CDR2 as SYDVKM.

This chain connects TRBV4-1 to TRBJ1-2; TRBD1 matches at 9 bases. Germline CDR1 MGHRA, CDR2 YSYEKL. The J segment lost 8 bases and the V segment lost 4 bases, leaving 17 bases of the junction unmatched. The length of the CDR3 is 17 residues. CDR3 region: CASSRPGTGFKWNGYTF. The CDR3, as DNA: TGCGCCAGCAGCCGCCCTGGGACAGGGTTCAAGTGGAACGGCTACACCTTC.

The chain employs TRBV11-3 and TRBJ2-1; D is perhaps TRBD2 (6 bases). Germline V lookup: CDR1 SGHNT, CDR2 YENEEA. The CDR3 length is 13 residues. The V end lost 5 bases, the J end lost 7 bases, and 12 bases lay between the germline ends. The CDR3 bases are TGTGCCAGCAGCCGTTCGGGGAGGAATGAGCAGTTCTTC. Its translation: CASSRSGRNEQFF. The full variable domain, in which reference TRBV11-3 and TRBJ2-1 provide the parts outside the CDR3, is EAGVVQSPRYKIIEKKQPVAFWCNPISGHNTLYWYLQNLGQGPELLIRYENEEAVDDSQLPKDRFSAERLKGVDSTLKIQPAELGDSAVYLCASSRSGRNEQFFGPGTRLTVL.

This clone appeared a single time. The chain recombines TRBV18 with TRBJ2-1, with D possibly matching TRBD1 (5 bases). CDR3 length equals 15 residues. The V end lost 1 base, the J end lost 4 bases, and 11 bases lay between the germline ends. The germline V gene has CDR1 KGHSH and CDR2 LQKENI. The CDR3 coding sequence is TGTGCCAGCTCACCACAGGGGAAGACATACAATGAGCAGTTCTTC. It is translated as CASSPQGKTYNEQFF.

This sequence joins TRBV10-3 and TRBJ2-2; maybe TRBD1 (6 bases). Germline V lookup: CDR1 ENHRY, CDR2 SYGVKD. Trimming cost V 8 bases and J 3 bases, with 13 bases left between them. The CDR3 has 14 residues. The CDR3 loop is CAILSNRDTGELFF. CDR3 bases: TGTGCCATCCTCTCGAACAGGGACACCGGGGAGCTGTTTTTT.

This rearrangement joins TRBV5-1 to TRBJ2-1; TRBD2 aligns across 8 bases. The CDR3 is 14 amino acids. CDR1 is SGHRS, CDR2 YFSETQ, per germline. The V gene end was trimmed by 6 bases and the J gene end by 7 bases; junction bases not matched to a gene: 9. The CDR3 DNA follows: TGCGCCAGCAACAGCGGGAGCCCTTGGAATGAGCAGTTCTTC. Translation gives CASNSGSPWNEQFF.

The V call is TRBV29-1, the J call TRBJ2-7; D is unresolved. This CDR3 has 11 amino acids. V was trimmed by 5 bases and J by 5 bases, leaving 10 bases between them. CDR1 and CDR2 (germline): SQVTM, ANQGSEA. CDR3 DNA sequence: TGCAGCGTTTATAGTCCGGACGAGCAGTACTTC. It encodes CSVYSPDEQYF.

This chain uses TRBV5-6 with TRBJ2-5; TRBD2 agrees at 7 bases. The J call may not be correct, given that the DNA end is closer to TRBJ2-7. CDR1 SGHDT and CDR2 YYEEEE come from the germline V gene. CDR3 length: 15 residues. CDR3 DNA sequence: TGTGCCAGCAGCTTGGTGGGGGGGAGCTCCTACGAGCAGTACTTC. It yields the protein CASSLVGGSSYEQYF.

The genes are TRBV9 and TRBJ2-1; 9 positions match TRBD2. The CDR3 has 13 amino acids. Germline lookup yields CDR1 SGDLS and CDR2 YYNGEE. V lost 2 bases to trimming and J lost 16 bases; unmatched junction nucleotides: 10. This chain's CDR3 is CASSVGLGGREFF. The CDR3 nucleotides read TGTGCCAGCAGCGTCGGGCTGGGCGGGAGGGAATTCTTC.

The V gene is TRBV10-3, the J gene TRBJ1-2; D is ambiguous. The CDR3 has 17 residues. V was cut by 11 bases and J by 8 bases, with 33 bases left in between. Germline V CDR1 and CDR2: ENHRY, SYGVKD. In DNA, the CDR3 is TGTGCCTCCCACCCGACAAGTAATTCAAGGCGCTCTTGGGGCTACACCTTC. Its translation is CASHPTSNSRRSWGYTF.

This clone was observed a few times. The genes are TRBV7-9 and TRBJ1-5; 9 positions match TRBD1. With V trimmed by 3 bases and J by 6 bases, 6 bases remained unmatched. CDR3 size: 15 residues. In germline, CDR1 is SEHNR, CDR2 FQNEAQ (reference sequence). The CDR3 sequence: CASSFGQGPTQPQHF. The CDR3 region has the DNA TGTGCCAGCAGCTTTGGACAGGGGCCGACTCAGCCCCAGCATTTT.

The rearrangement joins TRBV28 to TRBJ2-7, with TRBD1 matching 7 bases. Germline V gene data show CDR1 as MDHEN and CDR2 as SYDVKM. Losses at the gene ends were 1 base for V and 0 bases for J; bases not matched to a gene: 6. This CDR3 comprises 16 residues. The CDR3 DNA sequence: TGTGCCAGCAGTTTATTGGACAGGAGGAGCTCCTACGAGCAGTACTTC. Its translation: CASSLLDRRSSYEQYF.

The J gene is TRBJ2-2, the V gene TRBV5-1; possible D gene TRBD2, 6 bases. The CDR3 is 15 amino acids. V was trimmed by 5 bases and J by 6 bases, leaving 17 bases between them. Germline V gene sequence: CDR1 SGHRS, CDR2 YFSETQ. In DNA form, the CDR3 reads TGCGCCAGCAGACCGCCTGGGACTTCGTCCGGGGAGCTGTTTTTT. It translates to CASRPPGTSSGELFF.

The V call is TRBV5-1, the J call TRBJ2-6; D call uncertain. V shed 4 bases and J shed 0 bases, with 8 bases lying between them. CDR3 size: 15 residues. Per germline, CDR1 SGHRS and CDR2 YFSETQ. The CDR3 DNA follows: TGCGCCAGCAGCCCAGACAACTCTGGGGCCAACGTCCTGACTTTC. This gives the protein CASSPDNSGANVLTF.

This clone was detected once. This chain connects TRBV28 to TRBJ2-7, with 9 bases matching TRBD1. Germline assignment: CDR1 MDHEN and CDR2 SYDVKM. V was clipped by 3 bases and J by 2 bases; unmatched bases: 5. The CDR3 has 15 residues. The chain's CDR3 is CASSFQGTGTYEQYF. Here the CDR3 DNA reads TGTGCCAGCAGTTTTCAGGGGACAGGGACCTACGAGCAGTACTTC.

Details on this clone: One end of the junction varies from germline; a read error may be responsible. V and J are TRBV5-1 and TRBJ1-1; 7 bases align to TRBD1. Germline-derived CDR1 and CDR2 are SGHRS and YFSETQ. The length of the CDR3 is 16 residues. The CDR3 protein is CASNLAGTVLNTEAFF. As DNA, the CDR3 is TGCGCCAGCAACTTGGCCGGGACAGTGTTGAACACTGAAGCTTTCTTT. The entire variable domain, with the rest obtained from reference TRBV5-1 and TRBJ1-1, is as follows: KAGVTQTPRYLIKTRGQQVTLSCSPISGHRSVSWYQQTPGQGLQFLFEYFSETQRNKGNFPGRFSGRQFSNSRSEMNVSTLELGDSALYLCASNLAGTVLNTEAFFGQGTRLTVV.

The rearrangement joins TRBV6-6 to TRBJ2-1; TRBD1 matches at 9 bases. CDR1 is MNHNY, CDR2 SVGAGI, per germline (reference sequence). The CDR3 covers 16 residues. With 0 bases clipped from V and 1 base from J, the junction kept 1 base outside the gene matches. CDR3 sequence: CASSYSGTGSYNEQFF. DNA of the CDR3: TGTGCCAGCAGTTACTCAGGGACAGGGTCCTACAATGAGCAGTTCTTC.

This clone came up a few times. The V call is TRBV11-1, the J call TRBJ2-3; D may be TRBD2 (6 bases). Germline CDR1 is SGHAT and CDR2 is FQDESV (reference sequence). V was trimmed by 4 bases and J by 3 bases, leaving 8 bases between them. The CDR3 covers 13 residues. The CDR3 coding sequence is TGTGCCAGCAGCTGGGCGGGAACAGATACGCAGTATTTT. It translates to CASSWAGTDTQYF.

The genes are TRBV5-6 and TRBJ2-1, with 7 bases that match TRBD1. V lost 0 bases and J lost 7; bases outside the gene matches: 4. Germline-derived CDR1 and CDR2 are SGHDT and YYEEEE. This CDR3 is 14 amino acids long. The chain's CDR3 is CASSLVGTENEQFF. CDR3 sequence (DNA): TGTGCCAGCAGCTTGGTCGGGACAGAGAATGAGCAGTTCTTC.

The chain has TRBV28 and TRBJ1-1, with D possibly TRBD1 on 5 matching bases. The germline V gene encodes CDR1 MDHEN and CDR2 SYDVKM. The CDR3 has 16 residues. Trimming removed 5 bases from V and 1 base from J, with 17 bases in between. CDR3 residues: CASSGSGAQQNTEAFF. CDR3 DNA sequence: TGTGCCAGCAGTGGGTCTGGGGCCCAGCAGAACACTGAAGCTTTCTTT.

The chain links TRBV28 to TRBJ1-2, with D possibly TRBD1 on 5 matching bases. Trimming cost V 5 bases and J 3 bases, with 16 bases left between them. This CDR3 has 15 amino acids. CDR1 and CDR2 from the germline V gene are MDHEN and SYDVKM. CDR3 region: CASSEPREVDYGYTF. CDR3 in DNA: TGTGCCAGCAGTGAGCCCAGGGAAGTAGACTATGGCTACACCTTC.